The entry below describes one T cell receptor beta chain. These data belong to a study of CD8 T cells in Susac syndrome. Per germline, CDR1 SQVTM and CDR2 ANQGSEA. The ends were cut back, 2 bases at V and 3 bases at J, with 7 bases in the middle. The CDR3 length is 12 residues. The RNA, about 0.45 to 1 ug, was put through reverse transcription using random hexamers. TCRdb reprocessed the immunoSEQ multiplex PCR reads with MiXCR, giving one entry per CDR3 protein. In the table there are approximately 70,000 distinct CDR3 sequences, over 90% of which are singletons. This chain links TRBV29-1 with TRBJ1-1; no definite D call. Sequencing used CD8+ T cells from PBMCs. This sequence was found in a human donor in good health. CDR3 region: CSVETWDTEAFF. In DNA form, the CDR3 reads TGCAGCGTTGAAACCTGGGACACTGAAGCTTTCTTT. Variable domain in full (rest from reference TRBV29-1 and TRBJ1-1): SAVISQKPSRDICQRGTSLTIQCQVDSQVTMMFWYRQQPGQSLTLIATANQGSEATYESGFVIDKFPISRPNLTFSTLTVSNMSPEDSSIYLCSVETWDTEAFFGQGTRLTVV.